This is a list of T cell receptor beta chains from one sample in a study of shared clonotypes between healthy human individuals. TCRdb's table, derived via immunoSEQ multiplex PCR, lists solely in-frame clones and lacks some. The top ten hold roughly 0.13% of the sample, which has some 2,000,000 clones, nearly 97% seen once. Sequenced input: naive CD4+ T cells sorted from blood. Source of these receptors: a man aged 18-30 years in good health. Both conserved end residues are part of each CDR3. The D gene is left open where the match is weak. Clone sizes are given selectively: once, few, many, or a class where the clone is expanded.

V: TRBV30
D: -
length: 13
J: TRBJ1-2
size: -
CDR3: CAWVKGVYYGYTF
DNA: TGTGCCTGGGTGAAGGGGGTGTACTATGGCTACACCTTC

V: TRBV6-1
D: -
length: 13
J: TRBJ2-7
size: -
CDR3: CASSHGSSYEQYF
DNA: TGTGCCAGCAGCCACGGATCCTCCTACGAGCAGTACTTC

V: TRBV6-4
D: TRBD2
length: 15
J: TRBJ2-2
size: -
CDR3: CASSDGTRNTGELFF
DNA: TGTGCCAGCAGTGACGGGACTAGAAACACCGGGGAGCTGTTTTTT

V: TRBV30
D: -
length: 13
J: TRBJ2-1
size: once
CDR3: CAWRTGSYNEQFF
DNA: TGTGCCTGGAGGACAGGTTCCTACAATGAGCAGTTCTTC

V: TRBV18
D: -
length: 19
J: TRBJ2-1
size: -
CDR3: CASSAAREGERRPYNEQFF
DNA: TGTGCCAGCTCCGCGGCGCGGGAAGGGGAGCGCCGACCCTACAATGAGCAGTTCTTC

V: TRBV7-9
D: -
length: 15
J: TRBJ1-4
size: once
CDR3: CASSWPQIPNEKLFF
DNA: TGTGCCAGCAGCTGGCCTCAGATCCCGAATGAAAAACTGTTTTTT

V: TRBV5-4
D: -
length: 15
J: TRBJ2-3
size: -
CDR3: CASNLVGAGTDTQYF
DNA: TGTGCCAGCAACTTGGTGGGGGCCGGCACAGATACGCAGTATTTT

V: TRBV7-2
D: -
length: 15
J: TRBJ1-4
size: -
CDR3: CASSLQRKRNEKLFF
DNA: TGTGCCAGCAGCTTACAAAGGAAAAGAAATGAAAAACTGTTTTTT

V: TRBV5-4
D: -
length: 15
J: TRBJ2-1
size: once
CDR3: CASSPRTESYNEQFF
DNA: TGTGCCAGCAGCCCAAGGACGGAATCCTACAATGAGCAGTTCTTC

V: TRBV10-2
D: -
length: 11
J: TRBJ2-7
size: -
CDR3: CASSPAYEQYF
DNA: TGCGCCAGCAGTCCCGCCTACGAGCAGTACTTC

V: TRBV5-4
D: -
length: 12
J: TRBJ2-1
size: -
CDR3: CASSLVGTEQFF
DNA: TGTGCCAGCAGCTTGGTGGGAACTGAGCAGTTCTTC

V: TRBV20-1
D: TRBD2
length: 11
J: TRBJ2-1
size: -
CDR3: CSAPGLAEQFF
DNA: TGCAGTGCCCCCGGACTAGCGGAGCAGTTCTTC

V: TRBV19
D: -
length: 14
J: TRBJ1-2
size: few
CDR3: CASSGYSGLDGYTF
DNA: TGTGCCAGTAGTGGTTATTCGGGGCTAGATGGCTACACCTTC

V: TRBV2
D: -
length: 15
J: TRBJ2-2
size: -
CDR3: CASSEAGAAAGELFF
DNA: TGTGCCAGCAGTGAAGCCGGGGCCGCCGCCGGGGAGCTGTTTTTT

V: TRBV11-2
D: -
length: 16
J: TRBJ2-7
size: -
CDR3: CASSLVVQAYSYEQYF
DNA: TGTGCCAGCAGCTTAGTAGTGCAGGCTTACTCCTACGAGCAGTACTTC

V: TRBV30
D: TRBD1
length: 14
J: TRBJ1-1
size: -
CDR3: CAWSVGGTGAKAFF
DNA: TGTGCCTGGAGTGTAGGGGGGACAGGGGCTAAAGCTTTCTTT

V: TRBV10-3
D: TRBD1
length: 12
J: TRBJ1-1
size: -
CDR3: CAISELDRAAFF
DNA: TGTGCCATCAGTGAATTAGACAGGGCAGCTTTCTTT

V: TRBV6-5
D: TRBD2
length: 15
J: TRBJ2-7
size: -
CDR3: CASSSRTSGGNEQYF
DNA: TGTGCCAGCAGTTCAAGGACTAGCGGGGGGAACGAGCAGTACTTC

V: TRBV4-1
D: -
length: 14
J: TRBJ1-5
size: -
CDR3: CASSLTAINQPQHF
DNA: TGCGCCAGCAGCCTTACAGCAATCAATCAGCCCCAGCATTTT

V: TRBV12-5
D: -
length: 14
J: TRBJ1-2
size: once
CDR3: CASGSPQEGPEYTF
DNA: TGTGCTAGTGGTTCCCCACAGGAGGGGCCCGAGTACACCTTC

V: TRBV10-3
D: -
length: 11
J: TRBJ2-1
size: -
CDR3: CATGVGNEQFF
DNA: TGTGCCACCGGGGTGGGTAATGAGCAGTTCTTC

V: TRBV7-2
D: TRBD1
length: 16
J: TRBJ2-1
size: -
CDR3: CASSLSGTEAWNEQFF
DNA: TGTGCCAGCAGCTTATCCGGGACAGAGGCGTGGAATGAGCAGTTCTTC

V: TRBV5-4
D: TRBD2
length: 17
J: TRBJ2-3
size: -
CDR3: CASSSGLAGGHTDTQYF
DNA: TGTGCCAGCAGCTCGGGACTAGCGGGGGGTCACACAGATACGCAGTATTTT

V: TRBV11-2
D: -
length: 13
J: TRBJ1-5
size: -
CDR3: CASSFGSNQPQHF
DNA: TGTGCCAGCAGCTTTGGTAGCAATCAGCCCCAGCATTTT

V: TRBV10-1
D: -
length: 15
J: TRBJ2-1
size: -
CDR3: CASSESGTPVDEQFF
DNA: TGCGCCAGCAGTGAGTCCGGGACACCAGTCGATGAGCAGTTCTTC

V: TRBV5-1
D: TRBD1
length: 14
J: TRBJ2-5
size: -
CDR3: CASTWDSAQETQYF
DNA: TGCGCCAGCACGTGGGACAGCGCTCAAGAGACCCAGTACTTC

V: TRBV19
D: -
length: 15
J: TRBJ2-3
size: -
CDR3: CASSPTGLLTDTQYF
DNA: TGTGCCAGTAGTCCAACTGGACTTCTCACAGATACGCAGTATTTT

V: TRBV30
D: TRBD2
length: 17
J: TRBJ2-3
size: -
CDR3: CAWCFSRTSGNTDTQYF
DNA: TGTGCCTGGTGTTTTAGCCGGACTAGCGGGAACACAGATACGCAGTATTTT

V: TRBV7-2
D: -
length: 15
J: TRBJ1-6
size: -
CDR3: CASSFNWGGDSPLHF
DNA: TGTGCCAGCAGCTTTAACTGGGGAGGAGATTCACCCCTCCACTTT

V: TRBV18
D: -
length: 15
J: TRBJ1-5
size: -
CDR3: CASSATALSNQPQHF
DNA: TGTGCCAGCTCAGCAACAGCCTTAAGCAATCAGCCCCAGCATTTT

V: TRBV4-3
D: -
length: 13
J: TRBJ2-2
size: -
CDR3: CASSQEAAGELFF
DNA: TGCGCCAGCAGCCAAGAGGCGGCCGGGGAGCTGTTTTTT

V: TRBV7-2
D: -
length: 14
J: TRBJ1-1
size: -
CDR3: CASSSSPGTTEAFF
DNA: TGTGCCAGCAGCTCAAGTCCCGGGACCACTGAAGCTTTCTTT

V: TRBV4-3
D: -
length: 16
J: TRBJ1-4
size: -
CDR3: CASSQDTRGTNEKLFF
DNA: TGCGCCAGCAGCCAAGATACAAGGGGAACTAATGAAAAACTGTTTTTT

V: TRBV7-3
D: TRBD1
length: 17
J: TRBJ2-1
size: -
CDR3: CASSPQGGTGSYNEQFF
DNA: TGTGCCAGCAGCCCCCAGGGTGGGACAGGCTCCTACAATGAGCAGTTCTTC

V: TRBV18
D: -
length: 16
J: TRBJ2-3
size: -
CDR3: CASSLDLPENTDTQYF
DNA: TGTGCCAGCTCCCTCGATCTTCCAGAAAACACAGATACGCAGTATTTT

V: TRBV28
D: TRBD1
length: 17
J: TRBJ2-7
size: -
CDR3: CASSYLIWTGENYEQYF
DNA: TGTGCCAGCAGTTATTTGATTTGGACAGGGGAAAATTACGAGCAGTACTTC

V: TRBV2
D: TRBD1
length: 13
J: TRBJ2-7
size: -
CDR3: CASKGQGTSEQYF
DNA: TGTGCCAGCAAGGGACAGGGGACGAGCGAGCAGTACTTC

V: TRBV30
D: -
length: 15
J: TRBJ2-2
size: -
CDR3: CAWSRTVTNTGELFF
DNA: TGTGCCTGGAGCCGGACGGTAACGAACACCGGGGAGCTGTTTTTT

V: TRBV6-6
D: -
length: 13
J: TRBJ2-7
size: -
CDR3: CASSVDHSYEQYF
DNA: TGTGCCAGCAGCGTGGACCACTCCTACGAGCAGTACTTC

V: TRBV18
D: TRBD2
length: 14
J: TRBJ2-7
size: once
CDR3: CASSPTSGSYEQYF
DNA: TGTGCCAGCTCACCGACTAGCGGGAGCTACGAGCAGTACTTC

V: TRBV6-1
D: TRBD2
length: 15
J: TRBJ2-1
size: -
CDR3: CATTWTSGGDNEQFF
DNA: TGTGCCACCACCTGGACTAGCGGGGGGGACAATGAGCAGTTCTTC

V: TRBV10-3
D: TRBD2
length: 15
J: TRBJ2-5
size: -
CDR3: CAISAGREGQETQYF
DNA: TGTGCCATCAGCGCGGGGCGGGAGGGCCAAGAGACCCAGTACTTC

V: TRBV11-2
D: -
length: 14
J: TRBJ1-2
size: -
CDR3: CASSLARTDYGYTF
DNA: TGTGCCAGCAGCTTAGCGAGGACGGACTATGGCTACACCTTC

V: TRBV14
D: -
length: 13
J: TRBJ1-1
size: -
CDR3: CASSQERRQVAFF
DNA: TGTGCCAGCAGCCAAGAAAGGCGACAGGTAGCTTTCTTT

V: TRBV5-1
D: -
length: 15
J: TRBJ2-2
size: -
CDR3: CASSLPTVTPGELFF
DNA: TGCGCCAGCAGCCTCCCGACAGTTACCCCCGGGGAGCTGTTTTTT

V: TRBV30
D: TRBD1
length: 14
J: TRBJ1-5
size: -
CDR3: CAWSPGQGWQPQHF
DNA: TGTGCCTGGAGTCCGGGACAGGGCTGGCAGCCCCAGCATTTT

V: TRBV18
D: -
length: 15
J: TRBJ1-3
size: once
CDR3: CASSPESRPGNTIYF
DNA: TGTGCCAGCTCACCAGAATCCAGGCCTGGAAACACCATATATTTT

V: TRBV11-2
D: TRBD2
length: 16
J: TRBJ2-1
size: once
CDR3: CASSSPAGGPYNEQFF
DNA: TGTGCCAGCAGCTCTCCAGCGGGAGGTCCCTACAATGAGCAGTTCTTC

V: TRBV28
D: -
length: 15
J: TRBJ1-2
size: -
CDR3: CASSLSGSLNYGYTF
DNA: TGTGCCAGCAGCCTTAGCGGCAGTCTAAACTATGGCTACACCTTC

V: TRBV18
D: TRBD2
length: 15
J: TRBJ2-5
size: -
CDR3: CASSPNGGAQETQYF
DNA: TGTGCCAGCTCACCAAACGGGGGGGCCCAAGAGACCCAGTACTTC

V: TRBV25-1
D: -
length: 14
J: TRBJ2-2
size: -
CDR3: CASSEYWGTGELFF
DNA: TGTGCCAGCAGTGAATATTGGGGCACCGGGGAGCTGTTTTTT

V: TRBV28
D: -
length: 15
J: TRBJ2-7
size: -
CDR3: CASSPGRPSSYEQYF
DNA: TGTGCCAGCAGTCCGGGGAGGCCCAGCTCCTACGAGCAGTACTTC

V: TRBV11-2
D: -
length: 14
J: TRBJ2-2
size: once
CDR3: CASSSNQNTGELFF
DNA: TGTGCCAGCAGCTCTAACCAAAACACCGGGGAGCTGTTTTTT

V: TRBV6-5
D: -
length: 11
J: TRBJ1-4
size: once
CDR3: CASGTREKLFF
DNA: TGTGCCAGCGGAACCCGTGAAAAACTGTTTTTT